This T cell receptor beta chain was captured in a study of T-cell memory formation after mild COVID-19. Study overall: Clusters were largely donor specific.

In TCRdb, the 5' RACE reads were re-called with MiXCR into one record per CDR3 protein. The sample has 240,000 or so distinct CDR3 sequences, over 8.5% seen once; the top ten hold roughly a fifth. The V end lost 0 bases, the J end lost 3 bases, and 9 bases lay between the germline ends. The CDR3 has 14 amino acids. Per germline, CDR1 SGHRS and CDR2 YFSETQ. Overall study results and limits: Day 15 to 85 contractors were CD4/CD8 balanced; later expanders leaned CD4+.

This clonotype has only a few counts. Antigen specificity is unknown. Sequencing was performed on PBMCs or a T cell subset sorted from them (not recorded which). The sequence was collected from a man between 18 and 29 years old who had mild COVID-19 (a few samples of this study predate the infection). Cell type and time point are not known. The J gene is TRBJ1-2, the V gene TRBV5-1, with D maybe TRBD1 (5 bases). The CDR3 reads CASSLGGVDYGYTF. The CDR3 DNA is TGCGCCAGCAGCTTGGGAGGGGTGGACTATGGCTACACCTTC.